This T cell receptor beta chain was obtained from a study of PD-1 blockade in classical Hodgkin lymphoma. General observations from the study: A significant rise in TCR diversity by C4D1 was seen for CD4+ but not CD8+ cells. Relative to healthy donors, newly diagnosed patients reportedly had lower baseline TCR diversity, which was reported as lower still in relapsed/refractory patients.

Here immunoSEQ multiplex PCR was the method, and the copy in TCRdb shows in-frame clones only, minus some. The table includes 45,000 or so clones, about nine tenths detected once. Every one of the patients relapsed after autologous stem cell transplantation (brentuximab vedotin exposure was variable). Worth noting for this clone: The antigen remains undetermined.

The sequence derives from a human donor with classical Hodgkin lymphoma. Sequencing was performed on peripheral blood mononuclear cells (PBMCs), taken at baseline.

CDR3 residues: CASSLGQSVEYF. CDR3 sequence (DNA): TGTGCCAGCAGCTTGGGTCAGAGCGTCGAGTACTTC. This chain links TRBV5-4 with TRBJ2-7; D ambiguous. The CDR3 is made up of 12 amino acids. The V gene lost 0 bases and the J gene lost 11 bases, with 12 bases spanning the gap. Germline CDR1 reads SGHNT; CDR2 reads YYREEE (reference sequence). Full variable domain (missing parts from reference TRBV5-4 and TRBJ2-7): ETGVTQSPTHLIKTRGQQVTLRCSSQSGHNTVSWYQQALGQGPQFIFQYYREEENGRGNFPPRFSGLQFPNYSSELNVNALELDDSALYLCASSLGQSVEYFGPGTRLTVT.